A single sample gave rise to the 8 T cell receptor beta chains below, sequenced in a study of regulatory T cells in long-lasting Graves disease (dated by TCRdb to about 2021). Explained via the paper, the time point label denotes: persistent/refractory GD, antithyroid drugs over 5 years with positive TRAb. For both TCR sequencing and RNA sequencing, RNA was extracted from PBMCs in TRIzol. Libraries were built with multiplex PCR. This sample was sequenced with an Illumina HiSeq 4000. iRepertoire HTBI primers and Arm-PCR amplification of CDR3 regions were used to construct TCR beta libraries. TCRdb handled the public reads itself, with Q25 trimming in fastp and clone calling in MiXCR, and kept productive beta chains. A single entry per CDR3 protein holds the most common genes and DNA from its merged rows. The sample table shows 360,000 or so distinct CDR3 sequences, and roughly 20% are seen once. The top ten constitute around a quarter of the sample.

Sample: peripheral blood mononuclear cells (PBMCs), taken when the disease was refractory, from a patient treated with antithyroid drugs. These receptors were obtained from a woman in her thirties or forties with Graves disease. Donor details come from another sample of the same person, matched by shared clones.

V is TRBV4-1 and J is TRBJ1-2, with D possibly matching TRBD1 (5 bases). The length of the CDR3 is 14 residues. Trimming took 3 bases from V and 2 from J, leaving 10 bases between them. Germline CDR1 and CDR2: MGHRA and YSYEKL. CDR3 nucleotide sequence: TGCGCCAGCAGCCATTACGGACAAAACTATGGCTACACCTTC. Its protein product is CASSHYGQNYGYTF.

In this sample, this clonotype turned up a few times. V usage is TRBV2 and J usage is TRBJ1-6, with D perhaps TRBD1 (5 bases). The CDR3 totals 17 residues. Germline V gives CDR1 SNHLY, CDR2 FYNNEI. Trimming removed 3 bases at V and 7 bases at J, with 19 bases between. CDR3 coding DNA: TGTGCCAGCAGTGACGGACTACCAGGGTGGGAGAATTCACCCCTCCACTTT. It is translated as CASSDGLPGWENSPLHF.

The CDR3 region is CSASHSGEGPLANTGELFF. Written as DNA, the CDR3 is TGCAGTGCTAGCCACTCGGGGGAGGGCCCCCTCGCGAACACCGGGGAGCTGTTTTTT. V and J are TRBV20-1 and TRBJ2-2, with 7 bases lining up with TRBD2. CDR3 length: 19 amino acids. In germline, CDR1 is DFQATT, CDR2 SNEGSKA (reference sequence). With 3 bases clipped from V and 0 bases from J, the junction kept 16 bases outside the gene matches.

The gene calls are TRBV5-1 and TRBJ2-2; 9 bases agree with TRBD1. Germline trimming cut 4 bases from V and 5 bases from J; bases unmatched to any gene: 6. CDR1 is SGHRS and CDR2 is YFSETQ in the germline V gene. The CDR3 is 15 residues long. The DNA of the CDR3 is TGCGCCAGCAGCCCCCGGACAGGGGAAACCGGGGAGCTGTTTTTT. This gives the protein CASSPRTGETGELFF. The variable domain in full, completed from reference TRBV5-1 and TRBJ2-2, reads KAGVTQTPRYLIKTRGQQVTLSCSPISGHRSVSWYQQTPGQGLQFLFEYFSETQRNKGNFPGRFSGRQFSNSRSEMNVSTLELGDSALYLCASSPRTGETGELFFGEGSRLTVL.

This clonotype was counted between two and nine times. The V and J genes are TRBV10-3 and TRBJ2-1, with 10 bases lining up with TRBD2. In germline, CDR1 is ENHRY, CDR2 SYGVKD. There are 14 residues in the CDR3. J lost 4 bases, V lost 8 bases, and 5 bases had no gene match. For the CDR3, the DNA is TGTGCCATCGTCCCTAGCGGGAGTTACAATGAGCAGTTCTTC. It codes for CAIVPSGSYNEQFF.

This clonotype was seen ten or more times. The rearrangement joins TRBV28 to TRBJ2-7, with 8 bases identical to TRBD2. From germline, CDR1 is MDHEN and CDR2 SYDVKM. V trimming: 6 bases; J trimming: 1 base; junction bases outside the gene matches: 5. The CDR3 is 14 residues long. CDR3 DNA sequence: TGTGCCAGCAGCCTCGAGCGGGAGTCCTACGAGCAGTACTTC. Amino acids: CASSLERESYEQYF.

The chain has TRBV6-1 and TRBJ2-6; perhaps TRBD2 as D (5 bases). Germline V gives CDR1 MNHNS, CDR2 SASEGT. CDR3 length: 18 amino acids. Between the trimmed V and J ends, which lost 6 bases and 0 bases, there was a span of 18 bases. The chain's CDR3 is CASRATRLGLSGANVLTF. The CDR3 DNA sequence: TGTGCCAGCAGAGCTACACGCCTAGGACTCTCTGGGGCCAACGTCCTGACTTTC.

This clonotype was detected once. The CDR3 region has the DNA TGTGCCAGCAAGAAGCCTAACTATGGCTACACCTTC. Protein sequence: CASKKPNYGYTF. V and J are TRBV6-2 or TRBV6-3 and TRBJ1-2; no firm D call. The CDR3 is made up of 12 amino acids. The germline CDR1 and CDR2 sequences are MNHEY and SVGEGT. The V and J ends lost 7 bases and 0 bases respectively, with 6 bases between them.